This T cell receptor beta chain was retrieved from a study of blood T cell repertoires in COVID-19. The wider study: In Cohort 3, a recovered donor had either two negative PCRs, clearance, or symptom resolution. The United States, Italy and Spain were the sources of the acute and convalescent COVID-19 samples. T cells, B-cell-depleted T cells, or PBMCs provided the cDNA or gDNA that served as material.

V shed 4 bases and J 5 bases; nucleotides not matched to a gene: 11. The CDR3 is 17 residues long. The germline gives CDR1 SGHAT, CDR2 FQNNGV. The protocol was immunoSEQ multiplex PCR, while the TCRdb copy is restricted to in-frame clones and leaves out a portion. The sample has 200,000 to 250,000 clones, around 86% seen once. Sequenced material: PBMCs or T cells enriched from blood (not recorded which). The rearrangement uses TRBV11-2 and TRBJ2-2; 9 bases are a match to TRBD2. This receptor was identified in a man aged 25-45 years in a cohort exposed to, infected with or recovered from COVID-19 (not recorded which). The CDR3 here is CASSSKTSGRRTGELFF. The CDR3 coding sequence is TGTGCCAGCAGCTCGAAGACTAGCGGAAGGAGAACCGGGGAGCTGTTTTTT.